This T cell receptor beta chain was identified in a study of T-cell memory formation after mild COVID-19. Study findings and constraints: Some clones that responded turned up in pre-infection memory, which suggests that cross-reactive memory joined in.

Regarding this clonotype: The antigen is undetermined.

A 5'RACE reaction primed in the constant segment made cDNA libraries of TCR alpha and TCR beta, and these carried sample barcodes and UMIs. TCRdb ran MiXCR on the 5' RACE reads and lists one entry per CDR3 protein. This table has 50,000 or so distinct CDR3 sequences, over 9% appearing once. The V and J ends lost 6 bases and 6 bases, in that order; junction bases with no gene match: 13. The CDR3 is made up of 16 amino acids. The germline CDR1 and CDR2 sequences are DFQATT and SNEGSKA (reference sequence). The clonotype comes from a man between 18 and 29 years old who had mild COVID-19 (a few samples of this study predate the infection). Cell type and time point are not known. V is TRBV20-1 and J is TRBJ2-3; 12 nucleotides line up with TRBD2. Sequenced: PBMCs or a T cell subset sorted from them (not recorded which). This CDR3 is CSAIRLAGESRDTQYF. The CDR3 nucleotides read TGCAGTGCCATCCGACTAGCGGGGGAGTCCCGTGATACGCAGTATTTT.